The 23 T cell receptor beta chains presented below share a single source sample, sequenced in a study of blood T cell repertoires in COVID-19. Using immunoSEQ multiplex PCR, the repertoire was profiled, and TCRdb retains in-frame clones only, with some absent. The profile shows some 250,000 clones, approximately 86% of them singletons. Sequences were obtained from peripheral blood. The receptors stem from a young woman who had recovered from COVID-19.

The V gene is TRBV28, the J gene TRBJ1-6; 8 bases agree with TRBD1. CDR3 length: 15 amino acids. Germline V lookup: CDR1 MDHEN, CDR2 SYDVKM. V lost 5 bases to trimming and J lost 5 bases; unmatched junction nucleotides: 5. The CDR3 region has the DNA TGTGCCAGCAGTCCCTGGACAGGGAATAATTCACCCCTCCACTTT. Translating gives CASSPWTGNNSPLHF.

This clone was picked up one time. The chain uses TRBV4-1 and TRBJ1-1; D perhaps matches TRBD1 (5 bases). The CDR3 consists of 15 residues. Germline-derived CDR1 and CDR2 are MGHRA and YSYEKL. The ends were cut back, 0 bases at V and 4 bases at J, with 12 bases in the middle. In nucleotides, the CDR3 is TGCGCCAGCAGCCAAGAACCAGGGTTAAGCACTGAAGCTTTCTTT. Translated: CASSQEPGLSTEAFF.

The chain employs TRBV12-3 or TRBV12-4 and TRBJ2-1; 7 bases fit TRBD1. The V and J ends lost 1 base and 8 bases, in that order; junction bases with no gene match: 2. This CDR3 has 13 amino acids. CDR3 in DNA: TGTGCCAGCAGTTTAGATCAGGGGGATGAGCAGTTCTTC. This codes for CASSLDQGDEQFF.

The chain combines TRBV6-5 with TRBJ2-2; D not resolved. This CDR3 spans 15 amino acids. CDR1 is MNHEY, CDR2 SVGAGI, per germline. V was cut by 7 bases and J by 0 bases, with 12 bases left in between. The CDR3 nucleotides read TGTGCCAGCAACGTGCAGTTCGCGAACACCGGGGAGCTGTTTTTT. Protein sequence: CASNVQFANTGELFF.

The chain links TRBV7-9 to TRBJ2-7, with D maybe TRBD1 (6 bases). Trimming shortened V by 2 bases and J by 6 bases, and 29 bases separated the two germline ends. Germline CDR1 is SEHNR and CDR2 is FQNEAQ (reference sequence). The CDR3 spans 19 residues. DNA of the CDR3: TGTGCCAGCAGCTTATGGCTGATTCGGGACAATCGTAAGCATATCGAGCAGTACTTC. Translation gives CASSLWLIRDNRKHIEQYF.

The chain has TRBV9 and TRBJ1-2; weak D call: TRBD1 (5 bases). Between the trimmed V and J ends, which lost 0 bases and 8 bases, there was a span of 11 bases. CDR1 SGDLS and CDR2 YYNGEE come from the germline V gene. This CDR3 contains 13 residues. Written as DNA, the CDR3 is TGTGCCAGCAGCGTAGGGGGGGTGCCGGGCTACACCTTC. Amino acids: CASSVGGVPGYTF.

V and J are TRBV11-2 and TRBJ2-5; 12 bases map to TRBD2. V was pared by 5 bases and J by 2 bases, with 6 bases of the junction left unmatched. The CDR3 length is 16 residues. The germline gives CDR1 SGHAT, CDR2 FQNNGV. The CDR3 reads CASSQVGLAGQETQYF. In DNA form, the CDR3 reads TGTGCCAGCAGCCAGGTCGGACTAGCGGGGCAAGAGACCCAGTACTTC.

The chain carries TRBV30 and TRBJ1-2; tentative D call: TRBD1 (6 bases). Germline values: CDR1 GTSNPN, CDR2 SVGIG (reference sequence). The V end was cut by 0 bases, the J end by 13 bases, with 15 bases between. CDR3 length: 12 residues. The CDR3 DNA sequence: TGTGCCTGGAGTGTACTAGGGGGTCGATTCACCTTC. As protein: CAWSVLGGRFTF.

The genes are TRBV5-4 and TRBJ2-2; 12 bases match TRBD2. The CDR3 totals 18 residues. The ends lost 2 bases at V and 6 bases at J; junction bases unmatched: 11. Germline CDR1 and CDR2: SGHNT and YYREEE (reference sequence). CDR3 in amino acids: CASSFGTSGGFGSGELFF. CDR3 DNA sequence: TGTGCCAGCAGCTTTGGAACTAGCGGGGGGTTTGGTTCCGGGGAGCTGTTTTTT.

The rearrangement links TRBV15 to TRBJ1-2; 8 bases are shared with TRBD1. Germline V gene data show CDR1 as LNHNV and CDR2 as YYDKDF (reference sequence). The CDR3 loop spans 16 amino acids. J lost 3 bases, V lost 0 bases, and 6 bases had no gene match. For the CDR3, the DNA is TGTGCCACCAGCAGAGACAGGGGGCGCAGTGACTATGGCTACACCTTC. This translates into CATSRDRGRSDYGYTF. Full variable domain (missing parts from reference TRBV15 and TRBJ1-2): DAMVIQNPRYQVTQFGKPVTLSCSQTLNHNVMYWYQQKSSQAPKLLFHYYDKDFNNEADTPDNFQSRRPNTSFCFLDIRSPGLGDTAMYLCATSRDRGRSDYGYTFGSGTRLTVV.

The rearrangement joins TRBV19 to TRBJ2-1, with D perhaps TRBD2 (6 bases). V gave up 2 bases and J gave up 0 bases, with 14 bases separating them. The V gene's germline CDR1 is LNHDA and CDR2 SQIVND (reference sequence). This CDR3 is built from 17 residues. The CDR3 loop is CASSIPAVGSSYNEQFF. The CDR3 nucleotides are TGTGCCAGTAGTATACCTGCAGTCGGGAGCTCCTACAATGAGCAGTTCTTC.

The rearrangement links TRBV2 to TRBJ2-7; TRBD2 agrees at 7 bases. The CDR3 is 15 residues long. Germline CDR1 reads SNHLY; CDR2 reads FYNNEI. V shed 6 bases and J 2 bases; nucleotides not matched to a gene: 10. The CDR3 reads CASRPQVGGAYEQYF. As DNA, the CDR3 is TGTGCCAGCAGACCGCAGGTGGGGGGGGCCTACGAGCAGTACTTC.

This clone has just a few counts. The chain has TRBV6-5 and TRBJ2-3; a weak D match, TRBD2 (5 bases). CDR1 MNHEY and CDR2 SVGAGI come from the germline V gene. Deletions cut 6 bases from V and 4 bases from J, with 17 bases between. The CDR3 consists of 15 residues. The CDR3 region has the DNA TGTGCCAGCAGCCCCGGGGAGCCTAGGGCAGATACGCAGTATTTT. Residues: CASSPGEPRADTQYF.

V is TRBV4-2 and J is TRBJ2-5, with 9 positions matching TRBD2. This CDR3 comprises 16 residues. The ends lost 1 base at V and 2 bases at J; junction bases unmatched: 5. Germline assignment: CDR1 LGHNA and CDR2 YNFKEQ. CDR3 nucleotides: TGTGCCAGCAGCCAAGGGGGTGCGGGGGGGCAAGAGACCCAGTACTTC. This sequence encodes CASSQGGAGGQETQYF.

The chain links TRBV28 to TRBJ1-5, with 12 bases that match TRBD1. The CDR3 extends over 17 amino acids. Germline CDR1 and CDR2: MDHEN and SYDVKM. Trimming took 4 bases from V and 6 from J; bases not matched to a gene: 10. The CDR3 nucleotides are TGTGCCAGCAGTTCACCCCGGGGACAGGGGGCAGGTCAGCCCCAGCATTTT. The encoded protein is CASSSPRGQGAGQPQHF.

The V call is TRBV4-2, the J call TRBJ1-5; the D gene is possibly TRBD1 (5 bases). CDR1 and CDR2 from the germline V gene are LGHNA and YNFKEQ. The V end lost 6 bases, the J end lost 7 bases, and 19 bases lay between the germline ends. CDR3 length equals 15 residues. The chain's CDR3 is CASRETPGGRQPQHF. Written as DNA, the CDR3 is TGTGCCAGCAGAGAGACCCCGGGGGGTAGACAGCCCCAGCATTTT.

CDR3 residues: CASRRILSYEQYF. For the CDR3, the DNA is TGTGCCAGCAGGAGGATCCTTTCCTACGAGCAGTACTTC. V gene TRBV28 combines with J gene TRBJ2-7, with D uncertain. Per the germline V gene, CDR1 is MDHEN and CDR2 is SYDVKM. The CDR3 has 13 residues. V gave up 6 bases and J gave up 1 base, with 10 bases separating them.

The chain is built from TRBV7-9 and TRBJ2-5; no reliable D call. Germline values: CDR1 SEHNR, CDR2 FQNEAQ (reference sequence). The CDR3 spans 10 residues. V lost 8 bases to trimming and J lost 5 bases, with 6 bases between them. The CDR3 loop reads CASAEETQYF. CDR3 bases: TGTGCCAGCGCTGAGGAGACCCAGTACTTC. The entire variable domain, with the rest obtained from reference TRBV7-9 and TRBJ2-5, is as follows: DTGVSQNPRHKITKRGQNVTFRCDPISEHNRLYWYRQTLGQGPEFLTYFQNEAQLEKSRLLSDRFSAERPKGSFSTLEIQRTEQGDSAMYLCASAEETQYFGPGTRLLVL.

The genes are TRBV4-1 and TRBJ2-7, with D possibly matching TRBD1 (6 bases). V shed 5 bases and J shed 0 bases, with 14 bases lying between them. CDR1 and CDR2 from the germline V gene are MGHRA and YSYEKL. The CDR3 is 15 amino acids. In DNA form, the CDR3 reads TGCGCCAGCAGCAGGGGGATGGGTTACTCCTACGAGCAGTACTTC. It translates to CASSRGMGYSYEQYF.

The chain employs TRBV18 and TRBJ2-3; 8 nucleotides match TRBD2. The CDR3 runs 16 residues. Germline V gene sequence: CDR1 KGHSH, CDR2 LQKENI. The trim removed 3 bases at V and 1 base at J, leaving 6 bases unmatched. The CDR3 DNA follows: TGTGCCAGCTCACCGACTAGCGCGATGGGCACAGATACGCAGTATTTT. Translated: CASSPTSAMGTDTQYF.

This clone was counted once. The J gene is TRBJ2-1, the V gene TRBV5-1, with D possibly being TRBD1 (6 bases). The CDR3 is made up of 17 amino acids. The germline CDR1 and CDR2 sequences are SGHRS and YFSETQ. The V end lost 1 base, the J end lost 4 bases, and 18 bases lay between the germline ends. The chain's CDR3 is CASSLITGTPVYNEQFF. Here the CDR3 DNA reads TGCGCCAGCAGCTTGATCACCGGGACACCGGTTTACAATGAGCAGTTCTTC.

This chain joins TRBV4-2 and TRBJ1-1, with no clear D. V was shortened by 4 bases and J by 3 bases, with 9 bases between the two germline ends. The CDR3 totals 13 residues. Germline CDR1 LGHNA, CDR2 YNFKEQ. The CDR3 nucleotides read TGTGCCAGCAGCCGTGAAACGGACACTGAAGCTTTCTTT. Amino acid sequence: CASSRETDTEAFF.

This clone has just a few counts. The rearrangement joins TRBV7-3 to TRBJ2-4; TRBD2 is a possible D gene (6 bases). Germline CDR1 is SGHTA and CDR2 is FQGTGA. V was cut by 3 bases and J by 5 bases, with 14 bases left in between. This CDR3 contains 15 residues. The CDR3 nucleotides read TGTGCCAGCAGCTTCTACGGGGGACCAGAAAACATTCAGTACTTC. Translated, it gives CASSFYGGPENIQYF.